The clone carrying this T cell receptor (beta chain) was recorded a few times. Original handling: Reference gene primers were amplified, and this amplification served to estimate nucleated cell counts. Here immunoSEQ multiplex PCR was the method, and the copy in TCRdb shows in-frame clones only, minus some. V and J calls and clone size are those listed in that table; D and trimming were worked out from the DNA. Among about 130,000 clones listed, roughly 69% were seen once. The sample comes from a study of blood T cell repertoires in COVID-19. Study information: From the United States, Italy and Spain came samples of acute and convalescent COVID-19. T cells, B-cell-depleted T cells, or PBMCs provided the cDNA or gDNA that served as material.

Trimming took 5 bases from V and 4 from J, leaving 11 bases between them. CDR1 is MNHEY, CDR2 SVGEGT, per germline. This CDR3 region has 13 residues. The genes are TRBV6-2 or TRBV6-3 and TRBJ1-2; D not resolved. The clonotype was recovered from a woman in her sixties or seventies with acute or convalescent COVID-19. The sample taken for sequencing was peripheral blood. The chain's CDR3 is CASSRLPGYGYTF. The CDR3, as DNA: TGTGCCAGCAGTCGACTGCCGGGCTATGGCTACACCTTC.